This T cell receptor (beta chain) was recovered during a study of OX40 agonist ivuxolimab in advanced cancers. The CDR3 length is 12 residues. V lost 4 bases and J lost 9, with 13 bases in between. CDR1 and CDR2 from the germline V gene are MNHEY and SMNVEV (reference sequence). TCRdb's table, derived via immunoSEQ multiplex PCR, lists solely in-frame clones and lacks some. The profile shows tens of thousands of clones, just under 90% of them singletons. Sample: CD4+ or CD8+ T cells sorted from blood, taken in a trial of the OX40 agonist ivuxolimab. The clonotype comes from an adult with an advanced solid tumor such as melanoma, head and neck, liver or kidney cancer. The rearrangement joins TRBV27 to TRBJ2-7; D is undetermined. CDR3 bases: TGTGCCAGCAGTTCTCCGGAGATGGTGCAGTACTTC. As protein: CASSSPEMVQYF.